Following are 18 T cell receptor beta chains from one sample sequenced in a study of T cells in Graves' hyperthyroidism and ophthalmopathy. Amplification targeted TCR beta CDR3 regions from RNA transcripts. The TCR CDR3 first-round RT-PCR relied on the HTBI primer set. In TCRdb, the multiplex PCR reads were re-called with MiXCR into one record per CDR3 protein. The sample includes hundreds of thousands of distinct CDR3 sequences, under 25% seen only once; the top ten take roughly a third. The sample taken for sequencing was blood. The receptors stem from a man in his thirties or forties with Graves' ophthalmopathy.

The CDR3 nucleotides read TGCGCCAGCAAAGCGACAGGGGGCCCAGATACGCAGTATTTT. This translates into CASKATGGPDTQYF. The chain is built from TRBV5-1 and TRBJ2-3, with TRBD1 matching over 10 bases. J was trimmed by 4 bases and V by 6 bases; bases with no gene match: 5. CDR1 is SGHRS and CDR2 is YFSETQ in the germline V gene. The CDR3 runs to 14 residues.

The gene calls are TRBV10-1 and TRBJ2-5, with D unclear. V was cut by 7 bases and J by 1 base, with 1 base left in between. The CDR3 sequence is 10 residues long. From germline, CDR1 is WNHNN and CDR2 SYGVQD (reference sequence). The CDR3 sequence: CASTQETQYF. As DNA, the CDR3 is TGCGCCAGCACCCAAGAGACCCAGTACTTC.

Many counts were recorded for this clonotype. The chain is built from TRBV3-1 and TRBJ1-2, with 8 bases that match TRBD1. Trimming cost V 3 bases and J 9 bases; bases outside gene matches: 12. Per germline, CDR1 LGHDT and CDR2 YNNKEL (reference sequence). The CDR3 consists of 15 residues. The CDR3 loop is CASSQPSLGQGSYTF. The DNA of the CDR3 is TGTGCCAGCAGCCAGCCGAGCCTTGGACAGGGTAGCTACACCTTC. Using reference TRBV3-1 and TRBJ1-2 for the parts outside the CDR3, the full variable domain is DTAVSQTPKYLVTQMGNDKSIKCEQNLGHDTMYWYKQDSKKFLKIMFSYNNKELIINETVPNRFSPKSPDKAHLNLHINSLELGDSAVYFCASSQPSLGQGSYTFGSGTRLTVV.

The chain has TRBV7-9 and TRBJ2-4; D unclear. CDR1 is SEHNR, CDR2 FQNEAQ, per germline (reference sequence). This CDR3 has 15 amino acids. V shed 6 bases and J shed 1 base, with 13 bases lying between them. The CDR3 sequence: CASRPPPPAKNIQYF. CDR3 in DNA: TGTGCCAGCAGGCCCCCCCCCCCGGCCAAAAACATTCAGTACTTC.

The V call is TRBV6-9, the J call TRBJ1-1; 9 bases match TRBD1. Unmatched junction bases numbered 17, after V lost 3 bases and J lost 3 bases. The germline V gene encodes CDR1 MNHGY and CDR2 SVAAGI. The CDR3 consists of 19 residues. The CDR3 protein is CASSYLPGQGSWSHTEAFF. For the CDR3, the DNA is TGTGCCAGCAGTTACTTGCCGGGACAGGGTAGTTGGTCCCACACTGAAGCTTTCTTT.

This clonotype has more than one count but fewer than ten. The chain recombines TRBV7-2 with TRBJ2-7, with D perhaps TRBD1 (6 bases). Germline V lookup: CDR1 SGHTA, CDR2 FQGNSA. This CDR3 contains 15 residues. V lost 1 base to trimming and J lost 7 bases, with 17 bases between them. CDR3 DNA: TGTGCCAGCAGCTTAGTGGCAGGGGATCCCAAGGAGCAGTACTTC. Translated, it gives CASSLVAGDPKEQYF.

This chain joins TRBV6-1 and TRBJ1-2, with D possibly being TRBD1 (6 bases). The germline CDR1 and CDR2 sequences are MNHNS and SASEGT. The CDR3 totals 17 residues. Between the trimmed V and J ends, which lost 7 bases and 0 bases, there was a span of 21 bases. CDR3 sequence (DNA): TGTGCCAGCACTCCCAAAGGACAGAGGCTGTCTAACTATGGCTACACCTTC. Translating gives CASTPKGQRLSNYGYTF.

This clonotype showed up just a few times. The V call is TRBV20-1, the J call TRBJ2-1; a possible D gene is TRBD2 (6 bases). In germline, CDR1 is DFQATT, CDR2 SNEGSKA (reference sequence). V was shortened by 0 bases and J by 0 bases, with 18 bases between the two germline ends. CDR3 length equals 18 residues. CDR3 coding DNA: TGCAGTGCTAGAGATCCGGGGGTAGCCTTTGGCTCCTACAATGAGCAGTTCTTC. Translated, it gives CSARDPGVAFGSYNEQFF.

This chain connects TRBV28 to TRBJ2-1, with 8 bases lining up with TRBD2. Germline-derived CDR1 and CDR2 are MDHEN and SYDVKM. The CDR3 is made up of 11 amino acids. V dropped 11 bases and J dropped 13; count of bases not matched to a gene: 10. CDR3 DNA: TGTGCCGCTGCCAGTGGGACTAGTCAGTTCTTC. It is translated as CAAASGTSQFF.

This clonotype has ten or more counts. An end of the junction differs from the germline gene, which may be a read error. In DNA, the CDR3 is TGTGCCTGGAGTGTGGGGAACGCTGAAGCTTTCTTT. Protein: CAWSVGNAEAFF. The chain is built from TRBV30 and TRBJ1-1; D unresolved. The CDR3 covers 12 residues. CDR1 and CDR2 from the germline V gene are GTSNPN and SVGIG (reference sequence).

Many counts were recorded for this clonotype. The rearrangement links TRBV7-2 to TRBJ2-3; no reliable D call. The CDR3 has 11 amino acids. The germline V gene encodes CDR1 SGHTA and CDR2 FQGNSA. V was shortened by 5 bases and J by 6 bases, with 6 bases between the two germline ends. The CDR3 region is CASSPADTQYF. DNA for the CDR3: TGTGCCAGCAGCCCCGCCGATACGCAGTATTTT.

This clonotype was seen ten or more times. The rearrangement uses TRBV28 and TRBJ2-7, with TRBD2 identical over 12 bases. The CDR3 is 16 amino acids. The ends lost 4 bases at V and 4 bases at J; junction bases unmatched: 8. Germline V lookup: CDR1 MDHEN, CDR2 SYDVKM. The CDR3 DNA reads TGTGCCAGCAGTTCCCCGAGGACTAGCGGGACGTACGAGCAGTACTTC. Residues: CASSSPRTSGTYEQYF.

Turning to this clonotype: The junction and the germline gene differ at one end; a read error may be behind it. This chain links TRBV12-3 or TRBV12-4 with TRBJ2-1; the D gene is possibly TRBD1 (6 bases). The CDR3 is made up of 16 amino acids. The CDR3 reads CAISERQVSSYNKRFF. The CDR3 bases are TGTGCCATCAGTGAGCGACAGGTTAGCTCCTACAATAAGCGGTTCTTC.

This clonotype was seen a single time. This chain joins TRBV19 and TRBJ2-1, with D possibly being TRBD2 (6 bases). Trimming removed 6 bases at V and 1 base at J, with 13 bases between. The CDR3 sequence is 15 residues long. Germline CDR1 is LNHDA and CDR2 is SQIVND (reference sequence). Here the CDR3 reads CASRTISGSYNEQFF. The CDR3 nucleotides are TGTGCCAGTAGGACTATTAGCGGTTCCTACAATGAGCAGTTCTTC.

V gene TRBV20-1 combines with J gene TRBJ1-6; TRBD1 aligns across 7 bases. With 0 bases clipped from V and 7 bases from J, the junction kept 6 bases outside the gene matches. The CDR3 totals 15 residues. Germline loops: CDR1 DFQATT, CDR2 SNEGSKA (reference sequence). CDR3 loop: CSAREKTGRNSPLHF. CDR3 DNA sequence: TGCAGTGCTAGAGAAAAGACAGGGAGGAATTCACCCCTCCACTTT.

The chain employs TRBV11-2 and TRBJ2-3; 11 nucleotides line up with TRBD2. The J segment lost 6 bases and the V segment lost 3 bases, leaving 11 bases of the junction unmatched. The CDR3 consists of 17 residues. CDR1 is SGHAT, CDR2 FQNNGV, per germline. The CDR3 DNA is TGTGCCAGCAGCTTTTCGCGACTAGCGGGGCTGGGGGATACGCAGTATTTT. Translation: CASSFSRLAGLGDTQYF. Filled out from reference TRBV11-2 and TRBJ2-3, the complete variable domain reads EAGVAQSPRYKIIEKRQSVAFWCNPISGHATLYWYQQILGQGPKLLIQFQNNGVVDDSQLPKDRFSAERLKGVDSTLKIQPAKLEDSAVYLCASSFSRLAGLGDTQYFGPGTRLTVL.

At least ten counts were recorded for this clonotype. The rearrangement joins TRBV24-1 to TRBJ2-3; D gene unclear. The CDR3 is 14 amino acids. Germline CDR1 is KGHDR and CDR2 is SFDVKD. V dropped 3 bases and J dropped 0 bases, with 6 bases sitting between them. The CDR3 region is CATSDATSTDTQYF. The CDR3 DNA reads as TGTGCCACCAGTGATGCGACCAGCACAGATACGCAGTATTTT.

The chain recombines TRBV7-2 with TRBJ1-2; D not certain. CDR1 and CDR2 (germline): SGHTA, FQGNSA. V was shortened by 1 base and J by 2 bases, with 17 bases between the two germline ends. The CDR3 loop spans 17 amino acids. The CDR3 loop reads CASSLELGVGLNYGYTF. CDR3 in DNA: TGTGCCAGCAGCTTAGAACTGGGTGTCGGGTTAAACTATGGCTACACCTTC.